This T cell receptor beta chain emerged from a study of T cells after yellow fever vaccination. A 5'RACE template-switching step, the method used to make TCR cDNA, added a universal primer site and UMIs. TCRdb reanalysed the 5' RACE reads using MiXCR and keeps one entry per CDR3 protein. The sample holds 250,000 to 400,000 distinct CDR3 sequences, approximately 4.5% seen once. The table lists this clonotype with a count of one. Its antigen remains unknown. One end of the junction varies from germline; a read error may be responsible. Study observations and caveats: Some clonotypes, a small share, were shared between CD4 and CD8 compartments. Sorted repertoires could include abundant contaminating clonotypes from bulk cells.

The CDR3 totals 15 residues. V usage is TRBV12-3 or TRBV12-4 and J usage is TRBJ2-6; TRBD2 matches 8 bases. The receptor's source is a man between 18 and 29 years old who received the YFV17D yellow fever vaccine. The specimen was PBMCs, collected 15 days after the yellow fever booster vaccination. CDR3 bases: TGTGCCAGCAGTCCGGGGGGGGTTGGGGCCATCGTCCTGACTTTC. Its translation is CASSPGGVGAIVLTF.